This T cell receptor (beta chain) stems from a study of blood T cell repertoires in COVID-19. The data were produced by immunoSEQ multiplex PCR, yet TCRdb's version contains in-frame clones alone and is incomplete. The sample lists over 65,000 clones, roughly 88% occurring once. The TCR comes from a woman aged 55-70 years with acute or convalescent COVID-19. The sample taken for sequencing was peripheral blood.

The CDR3 region has the DNA TGTGCCAGCAGGTTCAGGGGTGTTCGTGGCTACACCTTC. This translates into CASRFRGVRGYTF. The chain recombines TRBV27 with TRBJ1-2; D is perhaps TRBD1 (6 bases). The CDR3 sequence is 13 residues long. V lost 6 bases and J 7 bases, leaving 15 bases between the germline ends. Per the germline V gene, CDR1 is MNHEY and CDR2 is SMNVEV (reference sequence).